Below are 8 T cell receptor beta chains sequenced from a single sample in a study of cytomegalovirus exposure and HLA in healthy donors. With 60 Vbeta and 13 Jbeta primers, the PCR was carried out. Sequencing used immunoSEQ multiplex PCR; TCRdb keeps in-frame clones, though not all of them. The table has 110,000 to 150,000 clones, approximately 80% seen once. The sequenced material came from PBMCs. The receptors come from a woman aged 45 to 65 in good health and CMV-seropositive.

CDR3 amino acids: CASSPVRTSTDTQYF. The CDR3, as DNA: TGCGCCAGCAGCCCCGTGAGGACTAGCACAGATACGCAGTATTTT. The chain employs TRBV5-1 and TRBJ2-3; weak D call: TRBD2 (5 bases). The ends were cut back, 4 bases at V and 0 bases at J, with 12 bases in the middle. Germline-derived CDR1 and CDR2 are SGHRS and YFSETQ. This CDR3 spans 15 amino acids. The full variable domain, with the rest looked up from reference TRBV5-1 and TRBJ2-3, is KAGVTQTPRYLIKTRGQQVTLSCSPISGHRSVSWYQQTPGQGLQFLFEYFSETQRNKGNFPGRFSGRQFSNSRSEMNVSTLELGDSALYLCASSPVRTSTDTQYFGPGTRLTVL.

The V and J genes are TRBV7-3 and TRBJ1-1; maybe TRBD1 (5 bases). The length of the CDR3 is 15 residues. CDR1 is SGHTA and CDR2 is FQGTGA in the germline V gene. Trimming left V 5 bases short and J 5 bases short, with 18 bases between. This chain's CDR3 is CASSPLGGDNTEAFF. The CDR3, as DNA: TGTGCCAGCAGCCCCCTTGGAGGGGATAATACTGAAGCTTTCTTT. Looking up the rest from reference TRBV7-3 and TRBJ1-1 gives the full variable domain: GAGVSQTPSNKVTEKGKYVELRCDPISGHTALYWYRQSLGQGPEFLIYFQGTGAADDSGLPNDRFFAVRPEGSVSTLKIQRTERGDSAVYLCASSPLGGDNTEAFFGQGTRLTVV.

Of note for this clone: The sample holds other DNA sequences that translate to the same CDR3. J is TRBJ1-2 and V is TRBV4-3, with D perhaps matching TRBD1 (5 bases). The germline CDR1 and CDR2 sequences are LGHNA and YSLEER. The CDR3 has 14 residues. V gave up 1 base and J gave up 5 bases, with 11 bases separating them. Written as DNA, the CDR3 is TGCGCCAGCAGCCAAGGCCCGGGGGGGTATGGCTACACCTTC. It is translated as CASSQGPGGYGYTF.

The rearrangement joins TRBV7-8 to TRBJ2-3; 11 bases are shared with TRBD2. Germline V lookup: CDR1 SGHVS, CDR2 FQNEAQ. The CDR3 totals 17 residues. Trimming at V came to 1 base and at J to 0 bases, leaving 3 bases not matched to a gene. CDR3 sequence reads: CASSLGTSGFSTDTQYF. In DNA form, the CDR3 reads TGTGCCAGCAGCTTAGGGACTAGCGGGTTTAGCACAGATACGCAGTATTTT.

The chain combines TRBV4-3 with TRBJ2-5; no reliable D call. This CDR3 spans 13 amino acids. Germline V gene lookup returns CDR1 LGHNA and CDR2 YSLEER. V dropped 0 bases and J dropped 7 bases, with 9 bases sitting between them. CDR3 sequence: CASSQDPRVTQYF. The CDR3 DNA is TGCGCCAGCAGCCAAGATCCCCGGGTGACCCAGTACTTC.

This clone has only a few counts. The chain uses TRBV5-1 and TRBJ2-2, with 11 bases identical to TRBD1. V lost 2 bases to trimming and J lost 6 bases; unmatched junction nucleotides: 6. This CDR3 is 16 amino acids long. Germline CDR1 is SGHRS and CDR2 is YFSETQ. The CDR3 loop is CASSLRTGGAPGELFF. The DNA of the CDR3 is TGCGCCAGCAGCTTAAGGACAGGGGGCGCGCCCGGGGAGCTGTTTTTT. The full variable domain, completed using reference TRBV5-1 and TRBJ2-2, is KAGVTQTPRYLIKTRGQQVTLSCSPISGHRSVSWYQQTPGQGLQFLFEYFSETQRNKGNFPGRFSGRQFSNSRSEMNVSTLELGDSALYLCASSLRTGGAPGELFFGEGSRLTVL.

V gene TRBV15 combines with J gene TRBJ1-5; 7 bases are a match to TRBD1. CDR1 and CDR2 from the germline V gene are LNHNV and YYDKDF (reference sequence). The CDR3 has 15 amino acids. With 1 base clipped from V and 1 base from J, the junction kept 1 base outside the gene matches. CDR3 coding DNA: TGTGCCACCAGCAGAGCGACAGGGAGCAATCAGCCCCAGCATTTT. Residues: CATSRATGSNQPQHF.

V usage is TRBV7-9 and J usage is TRBJ1-2, with a tentative D call TRBD1 (5 bases). V lost 0 bases to trimming and J lost 4 bases, with 12 bases between them. CDR1 SEHNR and CDR2 FQNEAQ come from the germline V gene (reference sequence). The length of the CDR3 is 15 residues. The CDR3 loop reads CASSLAQGQPYGYTF. Here the CDR3 DNA reads TGTGCCAGCAGCTTAGCGCAGGGCCAGCCCTATGGCTACACCTTC.